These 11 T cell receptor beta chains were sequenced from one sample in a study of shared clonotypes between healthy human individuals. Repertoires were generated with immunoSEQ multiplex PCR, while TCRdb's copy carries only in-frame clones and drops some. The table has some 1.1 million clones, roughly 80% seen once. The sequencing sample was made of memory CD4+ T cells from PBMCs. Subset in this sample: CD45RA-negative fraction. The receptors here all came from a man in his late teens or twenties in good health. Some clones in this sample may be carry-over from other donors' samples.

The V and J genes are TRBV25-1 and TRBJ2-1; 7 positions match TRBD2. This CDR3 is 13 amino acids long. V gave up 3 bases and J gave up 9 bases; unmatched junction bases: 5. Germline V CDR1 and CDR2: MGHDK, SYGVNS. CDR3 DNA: TGTGCCAGCAGTGATCGAGGGAGGGGTGAGCAGTTCTTC. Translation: CASSDRGRGEQFF. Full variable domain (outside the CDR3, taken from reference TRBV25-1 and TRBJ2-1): EADIYQTPRYLVIGTGKKITLECSQTMGHDKMYWYQQDPGMELHLIHYSYGVNSTEKGDLSSESTVSRIRTEHFPLTLESARPSHTSQYLCASSDRGRGEQFFGPGTRLTVL.

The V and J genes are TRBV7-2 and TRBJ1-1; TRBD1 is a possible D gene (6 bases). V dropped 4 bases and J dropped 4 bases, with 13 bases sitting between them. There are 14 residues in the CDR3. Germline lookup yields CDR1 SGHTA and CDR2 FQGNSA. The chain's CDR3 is CASSSQGGGTEAFF. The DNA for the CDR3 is TGTGCCAGCAGCTCACAGGGAGGAGGCACTGAAGCTTTCTTT. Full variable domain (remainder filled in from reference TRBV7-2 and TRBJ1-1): GAGVSQSPSNKVTEKGKDVELRCDPISGHTALYWYRQSLGQGLEFLIYFQGNSAPDKSGLPSDRFSAERTGGSVSTLTIQRTQQEDSAVYLCASSSQGGGTEAFFGQGTRLTVV.

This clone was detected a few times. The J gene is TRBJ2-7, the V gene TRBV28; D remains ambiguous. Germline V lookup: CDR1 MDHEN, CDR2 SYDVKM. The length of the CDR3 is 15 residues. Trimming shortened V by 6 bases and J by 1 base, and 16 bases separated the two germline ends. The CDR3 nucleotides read TGTGCCAGCAGCCCCCGGTACCGACGATCCTACGAGCAGTACTTC. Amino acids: CASSPRYRRSYEQYF.

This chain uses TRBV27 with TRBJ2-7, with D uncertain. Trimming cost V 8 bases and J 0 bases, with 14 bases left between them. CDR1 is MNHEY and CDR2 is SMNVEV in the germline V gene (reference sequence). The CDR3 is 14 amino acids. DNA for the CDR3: TGTGCCAGCCGTAATCTACGAAGCTCCTACGAGCAGTACTTC. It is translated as CASRNLRSSYEQYF.

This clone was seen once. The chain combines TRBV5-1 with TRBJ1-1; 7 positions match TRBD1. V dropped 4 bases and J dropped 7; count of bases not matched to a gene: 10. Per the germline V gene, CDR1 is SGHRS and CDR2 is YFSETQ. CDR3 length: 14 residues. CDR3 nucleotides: TGCGCCAGCAGCGATACTTCAGGGGGGCGTGAAGCTTTCTTT. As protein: CASSDTSGGREAFF. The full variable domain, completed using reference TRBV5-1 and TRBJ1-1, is KAGVTQTPRYLIKTRGQQVTLSCSPISGHRSVSWYQQTPGQGLQFLFEYFSETQRNKGNFPGRFSGRQFSNSRSEMNVSTLELGDSALYLCASSDTSGGREAFFGQGTRLTVV.

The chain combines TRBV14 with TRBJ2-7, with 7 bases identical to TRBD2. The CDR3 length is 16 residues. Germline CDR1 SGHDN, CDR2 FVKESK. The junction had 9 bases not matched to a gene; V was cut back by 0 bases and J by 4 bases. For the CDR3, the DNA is TGTGCCAGCAGCCAAGAAGCGTCTAGCGGAAAATACGAGCAGTACTTC. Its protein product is CASSQEASSGKYEQYF.

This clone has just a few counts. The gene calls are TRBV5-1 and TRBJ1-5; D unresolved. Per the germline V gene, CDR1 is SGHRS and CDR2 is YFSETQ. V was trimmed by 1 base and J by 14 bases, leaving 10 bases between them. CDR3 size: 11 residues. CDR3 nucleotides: TGCGCCAGCAGCTTGTCCCCGCTTGAGCATTTT. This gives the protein CASSLSPLEHF.

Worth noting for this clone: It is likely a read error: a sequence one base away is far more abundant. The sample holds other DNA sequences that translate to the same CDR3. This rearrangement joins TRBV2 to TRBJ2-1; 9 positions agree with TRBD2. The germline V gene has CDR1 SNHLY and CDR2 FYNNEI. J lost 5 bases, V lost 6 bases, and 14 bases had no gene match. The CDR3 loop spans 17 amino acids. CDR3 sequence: CASSPGLATTRNNEQFF. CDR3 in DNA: TGTGCCAGCAGCCCAGGACTAGCGACTACTCGAAACAATGAGCAGTTCTTC.

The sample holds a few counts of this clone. The CDR3, as DNA: TGTGCCAGTAGTATGCAGGGCGCCACTTTCTCCGCGTCCCCCGCGTACTACGAGCAGTACTTC. This sequence encodes CASSMQGATFSASPAYYEQYF. This rearrangement joins TRBV19 to TRBJ2-7; D is perhaps TRBD1 (5 bases). The V end lost 3 bases, the J end lost 3 bases, and 33 bases lay between the germline ends. CDR3 length: 21 amino acids. Looked up from germline, CDR1 is LNHDA and CDR2 is SQIVND (reference sequence).

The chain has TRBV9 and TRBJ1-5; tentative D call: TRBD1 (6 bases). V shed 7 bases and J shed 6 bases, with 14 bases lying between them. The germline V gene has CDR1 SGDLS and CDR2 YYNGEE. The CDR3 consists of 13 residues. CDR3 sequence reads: CASGGGIGQPQHF. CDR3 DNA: TGTGCCAGCGGAGGGGGGATAGGTCAGCCCCAGCATTTT. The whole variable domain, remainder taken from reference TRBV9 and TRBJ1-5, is DSGVTQTPKHLITATGQRVTLRCSPRSGDLSVYWYQQSLDQGLQFLIQYYNGEERAKGNILERFSAQQFPDLHSELNLSSLELGDSALYFCASGGGIGQPQHFGDGTRLSIL.

CDR3 DNA: TGTGCCAGCAGCTTACCCCGACTAGCGGGCTCTGGGGCCAACGTCCTGACTTTC. Residues: CASSLPRLAGSGANVLTF. The V call is TRBV7-9, the J call TRBJ2-6; 10 nucleotides match TRBD2. Germline V CDR1 and CDR2: SEHNR, FQNEAQ (reference sequence). The CDR3 is made up of 18 amino acids. V shed 2 bases, J shed 0 bases, and the junction held 4 bases outside the gene matches.